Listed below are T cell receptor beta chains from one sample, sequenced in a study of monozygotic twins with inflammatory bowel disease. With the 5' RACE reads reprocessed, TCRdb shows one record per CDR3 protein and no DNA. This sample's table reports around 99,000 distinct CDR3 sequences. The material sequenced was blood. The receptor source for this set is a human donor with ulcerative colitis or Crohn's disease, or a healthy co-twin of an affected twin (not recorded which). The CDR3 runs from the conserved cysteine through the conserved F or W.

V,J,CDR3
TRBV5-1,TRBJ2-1,CAPARAVNEQFF
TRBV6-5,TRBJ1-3,CASSYSSQDYGGNTIYF
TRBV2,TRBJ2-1,CASSSFLGGHYNEQFF
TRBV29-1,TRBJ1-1,CSVEGRMGNLNTEAFF
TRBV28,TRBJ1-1,CASSPPDRLNTEAFF
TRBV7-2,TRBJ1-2,CASSSDGTGEANYGYTF
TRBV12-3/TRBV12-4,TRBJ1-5,CASSTTGINQPQHF
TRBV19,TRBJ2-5,CASSDPFGRDRGMETQYF
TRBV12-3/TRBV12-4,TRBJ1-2,CASNQETETNYGYTF
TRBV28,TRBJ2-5,CASSLTGVKETQYF
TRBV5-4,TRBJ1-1,CASSLEYGSTEAFF